This T cell receptor beta chain was captured in a study of T cell changes during pregnancy in multiple sclerosis. Clones were sequenced by immunoSEQ multiplex PCR, and TCRdb holds only the in-frame ones, with some missing. This sample carries around 68,000 clones, approximately 90% of them seen once, and the ten largest clones take about 1.5%. V dropped 1 base and J dropped 0; count of bases not matched to a gene: 12. Germline V gene sequence: CDR1 SGHRS, CDR2 YFSETQ. This CDR3 region has 19 residues. The input for sequencing was peripheral blood, taken in the third trimester of pregnancy. The chain has TRBV5-1 and TRBJ2-3; 9 positions match TRBD2. The sequence was obtained from a female donor with multiple sclerosis, enrolled in a pregnancy study. CDR3 sequence (DNA): TGCGCCAGCAGCTTGTTTGGTAGCGGGGGTCACAAAAGCACAGATACGCAGTATTTT. This encodes CASSLFGSGGHKSTDTQYF.